The clone carrying this T cell receptor (beta chain) is deemed medium-sized. The CDR3 length is 14 residues. The germline V gene encodes CDR1 SGHRS and CDR2 YFSETQ. The V segment lost 4 bases and the J segment 5 bases; nucleotides outside the gene matches: 7. Semi-nested PCR with Nested Universal Primer A followed constant-region reverse priming of full-length variable regions. TCRdb passed the 5' RACE reads through MiXCR, listing each CDR3 protein once. The sample contains roughly 40,000 distinct CDR3 sequences, 18% of which appear only once. The V call is TRBV5-1, the J call TRBJ1-1; 8 bases fit TRBD1. Sequencing was done on a sample of naive CD4+ T cells sorted from a lymph node. As to subset: naive CD4+ T cells, CD4+CD45RA+CD25-. This TCR was sampled from a female donor with breast cancer. The CDR3 nucleotides read TGCGCCAGCAGCAACGGACAGGGAAGAACTGAAGCTTTCTTT. It codes for CASSNGQGRTEAFF.